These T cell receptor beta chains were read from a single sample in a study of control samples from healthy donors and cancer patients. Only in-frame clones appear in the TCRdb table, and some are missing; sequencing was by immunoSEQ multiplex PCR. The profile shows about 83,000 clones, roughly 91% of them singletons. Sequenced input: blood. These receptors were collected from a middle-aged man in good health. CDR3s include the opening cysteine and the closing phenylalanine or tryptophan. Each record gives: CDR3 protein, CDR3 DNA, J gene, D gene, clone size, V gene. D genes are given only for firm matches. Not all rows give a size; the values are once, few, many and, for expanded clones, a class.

CDR3: CASSQDPGQVTEAFF; DNA: TGTGCCAGCAGTCAAGATCCGGGACAAGTAACTGAAGCTTTCTTT; J: TRBJ1-1; D: .; size: .; V: TRBV2
CDR3: CASSTTGTGGTQYF; DNA: TGTGCCAGTAGTACAACCGGGACGGGGGGGACCCAGTACTTC; J: TRBJ2-5; D: TRBD2; size: .; V: TRBV19
CDR3: CASSPVSRAGANVLTF; DNA: TGTGCCAGCAGCCCTGTGTCTAGAGCTGGGGCCAACGTCCTGACTTTC; J: TRBJ2-6; D: .; size: .; V: TRBV5-6
CDR3: CASSPTGTGHMNTEAFF; DNA: TGTGCCAGCTCACCAACCGGGACAGGACACATGAACACTGAAGCTTTCTTT; J: TRBJ1-1; D: TRBD1; size: .; V: TRBV18
CDR3: CASSPIAGSSYNEQFF; DNA: TGCGCCAGCAGCCCAATAGCGGGGTCCTCCTACAATGAGCAGTTCTTC; J: TRBJ2-1; D: TRBD2; size: .; V: TRBV5-1
CDR3: CASSLQDSGYSNQPQHF; DNA: TGCGCCAGCAGCCTCCAGGACAGCGGGTATAGCAATCAGCCCCAGCATTTT; J: TRBJ1-5; D: .; size: .; V: TRBV4-1
CDR3: CASSLRGDVSGNTIYF; DNA: TGTGCCAGCAGCCTAAGGGGGGACGTCTCTGGAAACACCATATATTTT; J: TRBJ1-3; D: .; size: once; V: TRBV9
CDR3: CATSDRENTEAFF; DNA: TGTGCCACCAGTGATCGGGAGAACACTGAAGCTTTCTTT; J: TRBJ1-1; D: .; size: .; V: TRBV24-1
CDR3: CSAGRENTEAFF; DNA: TGCAGCGCGGGGCGGGAAAACACTGAAGCTTTCTTT; J: TRBJ1-1; D: .; size: .; V: TRBV29-1
CDR3: CASSYSILAGGTPDTQYF; DNA: TGTGCCAGCAGTTACTCGATACTAGCGGGGGGTACTCCAGATACGCAGTATTTT; J: TRBJ2-3; D: TRBD2; size: once; V: TRBV6-2/TRBV6-3